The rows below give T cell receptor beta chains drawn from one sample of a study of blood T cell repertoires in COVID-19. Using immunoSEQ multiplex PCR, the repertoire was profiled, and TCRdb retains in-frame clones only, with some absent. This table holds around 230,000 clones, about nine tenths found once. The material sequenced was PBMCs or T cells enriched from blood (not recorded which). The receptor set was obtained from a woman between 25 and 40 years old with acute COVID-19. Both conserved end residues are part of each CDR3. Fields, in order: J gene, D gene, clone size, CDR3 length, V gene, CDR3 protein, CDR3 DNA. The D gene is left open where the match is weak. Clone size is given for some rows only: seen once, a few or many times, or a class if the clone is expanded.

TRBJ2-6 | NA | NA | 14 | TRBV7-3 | CASSREDGANVLTF | TGTGCCAGCAGCCGGGAAGACGGGGCCAACGTCCTGACTTTC
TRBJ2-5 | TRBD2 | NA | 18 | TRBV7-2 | CASSPRVKGGGARETQYF | TGTGCCAGCAGCCCCCGAGTGAAGGGCGGGGGGGCTAGAGAGACCCAGTACTTC
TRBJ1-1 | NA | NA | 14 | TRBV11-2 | CASSPTEGGAEAFF | TGTGCCAGCAGCCCCACCGAGGGGGGGGCTGAAGCTTTCTTT
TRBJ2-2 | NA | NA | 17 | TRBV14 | CASSQRRGPGRPGELFF | TGTGCCAGCAGCCAACGGCGAGGGCCTGGACGCCCCGGGGAGCTGTTTTTT
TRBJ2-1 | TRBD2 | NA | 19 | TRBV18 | CASSPLPTRLAGSYNEQFF | TGTGCCAGCTCACCCCTCCCCACCCGACTAGCGGGGTCCTACAATGAGCAGTTCTTC
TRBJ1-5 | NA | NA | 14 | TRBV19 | CASSIEAGRQPQHF | TGTGCCAGTAGTATAGAGGCGGGGCGGCAGCCCCAGCATTTT
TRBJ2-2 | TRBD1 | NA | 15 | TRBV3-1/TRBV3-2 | CASSQGDRATGELFF | TGTGCCAGCAGCCAAGGCGACAGGGCTACCGGGGAGCTGTTTTTT
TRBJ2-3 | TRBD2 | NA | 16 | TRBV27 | CASSGLAGAGTDTQYF | TGTGCCAGCAGCGGCCTAGCGGGGGCTGGCACAGATACGCAGTATTTT
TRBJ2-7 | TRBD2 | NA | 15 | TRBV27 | CASRKLAGGSYEQYF | TGTGCCAGCAGAAAACTAGCGGGGGGATCCTACGAGCAGTACTTC
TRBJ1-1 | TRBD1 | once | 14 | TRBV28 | CASSLRPGGTEAFF | TGTGCCAGCAGTTTAAGGCCAGGGGGCACTGAAGCTTTCTTT
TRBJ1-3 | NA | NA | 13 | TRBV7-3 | CASSLGAGNTIYF | TGTGCCAGCAGCTTGGGAGCTGGAAACACCATATATTTT
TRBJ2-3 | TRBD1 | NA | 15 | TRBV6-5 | CASRGTGKNTDTQYF | TGTGCCAGCAGAGGGACAGGGAAAAACACAGATACGCAGTATTTT
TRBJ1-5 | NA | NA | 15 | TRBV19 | CASSSTTGPNQPQHF | TGTGCCAGTAGTTCCACGACAGGACCGAATCAGCCCCAGCATTTT
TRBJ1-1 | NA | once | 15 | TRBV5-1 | CASSLAGGISTEAFF | TGCGCCAGCAGCTTGGCCGGGGGAATCAGCACTGAAGCTTTCTTT
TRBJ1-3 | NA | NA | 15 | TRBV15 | CATSRDRDPGNTIYF | TGTGCCACCAGCAGAGACAGGGATCCTGGAAACACCATATATTTT
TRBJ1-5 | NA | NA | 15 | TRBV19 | CASSIAGDGNQPQHF | TGTGCCAGTAGTATAGCAGGGGATGGCAATCAGCCCCAGCATTTT
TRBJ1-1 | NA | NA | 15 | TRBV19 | CASSIAGVVHTEAFF | TGTGCCAGTAGTATAGCAGGGGTGGTCCATACTGAAGCTTTCTTT
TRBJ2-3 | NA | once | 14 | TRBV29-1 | CSVGPGYGTDTQYF | TGCAGCGTTGGGCCAGGGTATGGTACAGATACGCAGTATTTT
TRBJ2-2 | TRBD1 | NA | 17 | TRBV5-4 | CASSPRTGSRNAGELFF | TGTGCCAGCAGCCCCCGGACAGGGTCACGGAACGCCGGGGAGCTGTTTTTT
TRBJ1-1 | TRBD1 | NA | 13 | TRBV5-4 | CASSFDRVTEAFF | TGTGCCAGCAGCTTCGACAGGGTAACTGAAGCTTTCTTT
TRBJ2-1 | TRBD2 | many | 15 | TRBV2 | CASSPRLAGYNEQFF | TGTGCCAGCAGTCCCCGACTAGCGGGATACAATGAGCAGTTCTTC
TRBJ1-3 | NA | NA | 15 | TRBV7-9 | CASSLYRETGNTIYF | TGTGCCAGCAGCTTGTACAGGGAGACTGGAAACACCATATATTTT
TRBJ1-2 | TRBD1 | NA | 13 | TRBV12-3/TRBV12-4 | CASRIGQGDDYTF | TGTGCCAGCAGGATCGGACAGGGGGACGACTACACCTTC
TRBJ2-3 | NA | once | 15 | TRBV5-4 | CASSWGPLGTDTQYF | TGTGCCAGCAGCTGGGGGCCTTTAGGCACAGATACGCAGTATTTT
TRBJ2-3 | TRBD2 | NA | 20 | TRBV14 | CASSQEWAAGGSLGTDTQYF | TGTGCCAGCAGCCAAGAATGGGCGGCGGGGGGGAGCCTGGGCACAGATACGCAGTATTTT
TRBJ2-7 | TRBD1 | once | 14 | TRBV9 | CASSVSQGDYEQYF | TGTGCCAGCAGCGTAAGCCAGGGGGACTACGAGCAGTACTTC
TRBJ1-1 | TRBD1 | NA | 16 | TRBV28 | CASSLLPGQGTTEAFF | TGTGCCAGCAGTTTACTTCCGGGACAGGGGACCACTGAAGCTTTCTTT
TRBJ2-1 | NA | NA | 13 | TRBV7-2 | CASSLVGGNEQFF | TGTGCCAGCAGCTTAGTGGGGGGAAATGAGCAGTTCTTC
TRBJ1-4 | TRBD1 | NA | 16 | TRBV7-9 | CASSFLTGGTNEKLFF | TGTGCCAGCAGCTTCCTGACAGGGGGAACTAATGAAAAACTGTTTTTT
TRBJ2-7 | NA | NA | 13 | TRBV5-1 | CASSEEVSDEQYF | TGCGCCAGCAGTGAAGAGGTAAGTGACGAGCAGTACTTC
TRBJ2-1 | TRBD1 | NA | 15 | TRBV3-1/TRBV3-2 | CASSEAGTGHNEQFF | TGTGCCAGCAGCGAAGCCGGGACAGGACACAATGAGCAGTTCTTC